This T cell receptor (beta chain) was documented in a study of early stage breast cancer tumors. Enough DNA from normal breast tissue often took roughly 85-310 mg. Assay used: immunoSEQ multiplex PCR; TCRdb lists only in-frame clones, some missing. The sample shows several thousand clones, 65% to 75% of them seen only once. CDR1 is KGHSH and CDR2 is LQKENI in the germline V gene. Trimming removed 2 bases from V and 2 bases from J, with 18 bases in between. This CDR3 spans 17 amino acids. On this clone itself: What it binds is not known.

Study-wide results and limits: Compared with adjacent normal breast, tumors showed about 2.5-fold denser, more clonal T cells.

The J gene is TRBJ1-2, the V gene TRBV18; D is ambiguous. This TCR was sampled from a person aged 60 to 70 with breast cancer. Sequencing was performed on normal breast tissue next to the tumor. The CDR3 bases are TGTGCCAGCTCACCAAACCAGATAATAATACAAAACTATGGCTACACCTTC. Amino acid sequence: CASSPNQIIIQNYGYTF. Drawing the rest from reference TRBV18 and TRBJ1-2, the complete variable domain is NAGVMQNPRHLVRRRGQEARLRCSPMKGHSHVYWYRQLPEEGLKFMVYLQKENIIDESGMPKERFSAEFPKEGPSILRIQQVVRGDSAAYFCASSPNQIIIQNYGYTFGSGTRLTVV.